This TCR beta chain was identified during a study of T cell responses to AZD1222 COVID-19 vaccine. Findings of the study overall: Only after the peak T cell response were repertoires sampled. There were mostly white British donors and more females than males, and clonal diversity was possibly underestimated.

Per germline, CDR1 SGHNT and CDR2 YENEEA. There are 16 residues in the CDR3. J was trimmed by 6 bases and V by 4 bases; bases with no gene match: 14. About this clone: Its antigen remains unidentified.

Method: immunoSEQ multiplex PCR; TCRdb's copy keeps in-frame clones and lacks some. The sample holds about 100,000 clones, approximately 87% seen once. The J gene is TRBJ2-7, the V gene TRBV11-3, with 8 nucleotides matching TRBD2. The TCR was taken from an adult in good health. Here the sequenced sample was peripheral blood, taken on day 0 of AZD1222 vaccination. The DNA for the CDR3 is TGTGCCAGCAGCTCCCTGGGAGCGGGAGAATTTGCCGAGCAGTACTTC. This codes for CASSSLGAGEFAEQYF.